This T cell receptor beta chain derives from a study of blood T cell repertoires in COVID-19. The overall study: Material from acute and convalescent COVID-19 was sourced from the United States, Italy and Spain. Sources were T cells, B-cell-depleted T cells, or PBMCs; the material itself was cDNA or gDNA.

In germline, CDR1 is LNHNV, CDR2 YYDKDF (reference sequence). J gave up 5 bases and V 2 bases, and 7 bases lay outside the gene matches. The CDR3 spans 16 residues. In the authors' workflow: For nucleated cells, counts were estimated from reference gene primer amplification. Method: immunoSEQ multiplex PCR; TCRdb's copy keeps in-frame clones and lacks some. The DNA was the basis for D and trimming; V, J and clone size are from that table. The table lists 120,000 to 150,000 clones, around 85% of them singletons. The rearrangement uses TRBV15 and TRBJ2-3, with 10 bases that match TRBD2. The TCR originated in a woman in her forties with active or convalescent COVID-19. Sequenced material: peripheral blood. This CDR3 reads CATSRPRTSGGDTQYF. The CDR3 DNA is TGTGCCACCAGCAGACCTCGGACTAGCGGCGGAGATACGCAGTATTTT.